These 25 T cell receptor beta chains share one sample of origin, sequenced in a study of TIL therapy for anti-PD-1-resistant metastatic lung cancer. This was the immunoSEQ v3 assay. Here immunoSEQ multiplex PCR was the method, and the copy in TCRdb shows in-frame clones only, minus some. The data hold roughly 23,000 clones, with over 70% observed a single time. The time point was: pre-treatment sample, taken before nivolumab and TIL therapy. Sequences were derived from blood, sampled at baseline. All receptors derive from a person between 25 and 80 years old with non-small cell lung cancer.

The CDR3 DNA reads TGTGCCAGCAGTTTGATGGTGAACACTGAAGCTTTCTTT. Its protein is CASSLMVNTEAFF. The chain has TRBV6-6 and TRBJ1-1; D call uncertain. Trimming took 4 bases from V and 0 from J, leaving 6 bases between them. Germline V gene data show CDR1 as MNHNY and CDR2 as SVGAGI (reference sequence). CDR3 length: 13 amino acids.

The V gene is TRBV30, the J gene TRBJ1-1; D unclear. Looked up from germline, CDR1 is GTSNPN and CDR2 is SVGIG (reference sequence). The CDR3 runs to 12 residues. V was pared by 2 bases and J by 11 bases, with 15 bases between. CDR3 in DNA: TGTGCCTGGAGTCCACCCGACAAGGGCGCTTTCTTT. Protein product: CAWSPPDKGAFF.

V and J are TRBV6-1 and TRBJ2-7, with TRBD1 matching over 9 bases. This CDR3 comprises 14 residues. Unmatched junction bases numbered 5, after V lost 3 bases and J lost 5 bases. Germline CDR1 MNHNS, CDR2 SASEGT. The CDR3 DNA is TGTGCCAGCAGTGAGATGGGGACAGGGAACGAGCAGTACTTC. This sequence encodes CASSEMGTGNEQYF.

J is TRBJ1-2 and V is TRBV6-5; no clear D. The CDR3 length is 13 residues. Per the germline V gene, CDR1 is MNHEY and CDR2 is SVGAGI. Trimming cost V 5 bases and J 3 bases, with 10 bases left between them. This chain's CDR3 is CASSPRPDYGYTF. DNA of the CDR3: TGTGCCAGCAGTCCCAGACCGGACTATGGCTACACCTTC.

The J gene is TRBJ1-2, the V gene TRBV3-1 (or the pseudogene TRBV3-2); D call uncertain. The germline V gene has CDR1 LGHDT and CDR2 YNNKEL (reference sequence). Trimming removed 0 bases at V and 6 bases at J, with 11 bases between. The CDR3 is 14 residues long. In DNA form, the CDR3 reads TGTGCCAGCAGCCAAGATCTTCAGAACCATGGCTACACCTTC. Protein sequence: CASSQDLQNHGYTF.

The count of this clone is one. The DNA of the CDR3 is TGTGCCAGCAGCCTCTACAATGCAACTAATGAAAAACTGTTTTTT. As protein: CASSLYNATNEKLFF. V is TRBV7-9 and J is TRBJ1-4; D remains unclear. CDR1 and CDR2 (germline): SEHNR, FQNEAQ (reference sequence). The CDR3 loop spans 15 amino acids. Trimming stripped 5 bases from V and 0 bases from J, with 10 bases between.

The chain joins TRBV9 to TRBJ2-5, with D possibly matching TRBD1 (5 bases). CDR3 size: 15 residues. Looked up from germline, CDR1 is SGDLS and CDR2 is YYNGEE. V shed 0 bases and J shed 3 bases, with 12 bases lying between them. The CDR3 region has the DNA TGTGCCAGCAGCGTAGGTGGCAGGGTGGAAGAGACCCAGTACTTC. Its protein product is CASSVGGRVEETQYF.

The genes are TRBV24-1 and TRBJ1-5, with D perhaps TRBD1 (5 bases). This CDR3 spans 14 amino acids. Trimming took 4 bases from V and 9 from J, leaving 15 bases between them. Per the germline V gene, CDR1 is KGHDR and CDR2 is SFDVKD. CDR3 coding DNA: TGTGCCACCAGTGACCCAGGGACTAGTGCGCCCCAGCATTTT. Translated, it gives CATSDPGTSAPQHF.

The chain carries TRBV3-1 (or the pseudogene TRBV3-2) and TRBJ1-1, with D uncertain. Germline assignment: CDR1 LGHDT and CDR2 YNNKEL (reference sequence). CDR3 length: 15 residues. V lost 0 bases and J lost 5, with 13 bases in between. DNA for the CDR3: TGTGCCAGCAGCCAAGAGGGAAACGGTCATACTGAAGCTTTCTTT. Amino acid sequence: CASSQEGNGHTEAFF.

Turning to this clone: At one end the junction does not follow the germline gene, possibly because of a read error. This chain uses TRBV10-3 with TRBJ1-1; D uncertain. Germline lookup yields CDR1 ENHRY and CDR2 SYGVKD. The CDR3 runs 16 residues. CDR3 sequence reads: CATSEDADLANTEAFF. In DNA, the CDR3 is TGTGCCACCAGTGAGGATGCGGACTTAGCGAACACTGAAGCTTTCTTT.

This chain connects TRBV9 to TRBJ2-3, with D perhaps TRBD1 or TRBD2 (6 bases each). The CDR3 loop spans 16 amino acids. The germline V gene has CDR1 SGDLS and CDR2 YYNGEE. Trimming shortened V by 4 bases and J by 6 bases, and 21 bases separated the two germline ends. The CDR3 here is CASSPEGGRFADTQYF. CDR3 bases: TGTGCCAGCAGCCCTGAGGGGGGTAGGTTTGCGGATACGCAGTATTTT.

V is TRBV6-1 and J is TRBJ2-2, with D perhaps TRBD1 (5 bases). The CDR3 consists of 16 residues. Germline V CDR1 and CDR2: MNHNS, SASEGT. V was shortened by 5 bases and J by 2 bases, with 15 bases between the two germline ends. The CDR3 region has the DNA TGTGCCAGCAGTAAAGGGGTGACAGTAAACACCGGGGAGCTGTTTTTT. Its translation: CASSKGVTVNTGELFF.

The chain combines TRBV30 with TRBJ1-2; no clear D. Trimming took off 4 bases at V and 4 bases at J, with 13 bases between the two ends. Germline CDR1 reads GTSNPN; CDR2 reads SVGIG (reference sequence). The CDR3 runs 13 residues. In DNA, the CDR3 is TGTGCCTGGATGGTTAAGGGTTCCTATGGCTACACCTTC. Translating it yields CAWMVKGSYGYTF.

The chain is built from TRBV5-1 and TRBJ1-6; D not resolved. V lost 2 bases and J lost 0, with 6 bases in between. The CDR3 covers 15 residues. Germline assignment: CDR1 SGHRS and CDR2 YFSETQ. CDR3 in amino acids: CASSLGDSYNSPLHF. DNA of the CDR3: TGCGCCAGCAGCTTAGGAGACTCCTATAATTCACCCCTCCACTTT.

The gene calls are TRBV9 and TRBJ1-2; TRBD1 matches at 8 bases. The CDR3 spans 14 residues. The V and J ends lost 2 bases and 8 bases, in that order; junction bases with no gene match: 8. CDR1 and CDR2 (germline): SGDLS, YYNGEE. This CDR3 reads CASSVQDRARGYTF. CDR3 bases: TGTGCCAGCAGCGTCCAGGACAGGGCGAGAGGCTACACCTTC.

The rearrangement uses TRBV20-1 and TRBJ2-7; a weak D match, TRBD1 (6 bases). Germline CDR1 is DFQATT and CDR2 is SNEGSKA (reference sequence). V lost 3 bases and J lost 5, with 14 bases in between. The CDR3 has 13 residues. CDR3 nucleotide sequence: TGCAGTGCTAGTATGGGGGCAGGCGACGAGCAGTACTTC. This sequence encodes CSASMGAGDEQYF.

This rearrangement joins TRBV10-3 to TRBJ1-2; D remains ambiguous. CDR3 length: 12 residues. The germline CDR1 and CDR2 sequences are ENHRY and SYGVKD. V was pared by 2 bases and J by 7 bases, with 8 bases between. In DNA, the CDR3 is TGTGCCATCAGTGAGGAAGTCGTTGGCTACACCTTC. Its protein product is CAISEEVVGYTF.

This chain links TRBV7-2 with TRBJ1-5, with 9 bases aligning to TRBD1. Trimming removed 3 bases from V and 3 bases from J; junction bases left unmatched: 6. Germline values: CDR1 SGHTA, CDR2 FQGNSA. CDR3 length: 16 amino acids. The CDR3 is CASSFGWTGDNQPQHF. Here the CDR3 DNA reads TGTGCCAGCAGCTTCGGCTGGACAGGGGACAATCAGCCCCAGCATTTT.

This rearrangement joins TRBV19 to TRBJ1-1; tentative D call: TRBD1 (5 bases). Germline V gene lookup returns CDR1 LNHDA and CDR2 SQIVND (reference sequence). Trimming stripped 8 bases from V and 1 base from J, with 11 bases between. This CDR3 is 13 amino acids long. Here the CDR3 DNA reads TGTGCCAGTGGGGCCAACCCGAACACTGAAGCTTTCTTT. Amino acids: CASGANPNTEAFF.

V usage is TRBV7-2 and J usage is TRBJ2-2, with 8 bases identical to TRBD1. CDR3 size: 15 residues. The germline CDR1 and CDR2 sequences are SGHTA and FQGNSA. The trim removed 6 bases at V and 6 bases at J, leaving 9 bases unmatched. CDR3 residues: CASRLSGTGAGELFF. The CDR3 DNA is TGTGCCAGCAGGTTATCCGGGACAGGAGCCGGGGAGCTGTTTTTT.

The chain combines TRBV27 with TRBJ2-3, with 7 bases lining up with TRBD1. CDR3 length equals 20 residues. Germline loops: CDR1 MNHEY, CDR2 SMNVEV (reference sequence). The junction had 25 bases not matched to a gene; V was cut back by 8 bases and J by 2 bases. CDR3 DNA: TGTGCCAGCCACCCAGGGCGAGGGGGCGCGTGGCGTTTCAACACAGATACGCAGTATTTT. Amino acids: CASHPGRGGAWRFNTDTQYF.

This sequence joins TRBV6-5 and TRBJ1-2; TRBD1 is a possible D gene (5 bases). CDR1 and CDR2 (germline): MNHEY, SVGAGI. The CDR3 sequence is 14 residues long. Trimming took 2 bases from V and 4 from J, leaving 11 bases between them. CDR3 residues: CASSYADSRYGYTF. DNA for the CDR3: TGTGCCAGCAGTTACGCCGACAGCCGCTATGGCTACACCTTC.

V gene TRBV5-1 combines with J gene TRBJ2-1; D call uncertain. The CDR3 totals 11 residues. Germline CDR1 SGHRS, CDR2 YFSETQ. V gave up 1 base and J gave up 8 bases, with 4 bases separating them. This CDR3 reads CASSLWYEQFF. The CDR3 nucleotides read TGCGCCAGCAGCTTGTGGTATGAGCAGTTCTTC.

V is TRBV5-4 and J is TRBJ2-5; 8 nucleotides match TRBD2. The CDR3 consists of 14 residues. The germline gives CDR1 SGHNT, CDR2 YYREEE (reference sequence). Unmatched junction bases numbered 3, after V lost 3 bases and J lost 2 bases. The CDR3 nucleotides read TGTGCCAGCAGCTCTTTAGCGGGACAAGAGACCCAGTACTTC. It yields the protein CASSSLAGQETQYF.

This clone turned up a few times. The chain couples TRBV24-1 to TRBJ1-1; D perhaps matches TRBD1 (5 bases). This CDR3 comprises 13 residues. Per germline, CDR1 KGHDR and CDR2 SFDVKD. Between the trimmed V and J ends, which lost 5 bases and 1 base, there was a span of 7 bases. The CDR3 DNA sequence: TGTGCCACCAGTGTAAGGGGGAACACTGAAGCTTTCTTT. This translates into CATSVRGNTEAFF.